This T cell receptor beta chain was sequenced for a study of cytomegalovirus exposure and HLA in healthy donors. Primers for the PCR totalled 60 Vbeta and 13 Jbeta. TCRdb's table, derived via immunoSEQ multiplex PCR, lists solely in-frame clones and lacks some. The sample lists 110,000 or so clones; 69% were seen once. This clone has only a few counts. The antigen is undetermined. Points from the study as a whole: A later analysis, which compared TCR beta chains of equal frequency, found the HLA-associated ones more clonally expanded. Presence/absence analyses assumed roughly uniform sequencing depth across donors, which may not hold. Reportedly, TCR beta sequences accurately predicted HLA-A and HLA-B alleles in most subjects.

Sequencing used PBMCs. This TCR came from a man younger than 40 in good health and CMV-seronegative.

DNA of the CDR3: TGCGCCAGCAGCCTTACTAGCGGGAGGTACGCCTACAATGAGCAGTTCTTC. Protein product: CASSLTSGRYAYNEQFF. The chain has TRBV5-1 and TRBJ2-1; 12 nucleotides align to TRBD2. The CDR3 loop spans 17 amino acids. The V gene end was trimmed by 4 bases and the J gene end by 2 bases; junction bases not matched to a gene: 7. Per the germline V gene, CDR1 is SGHRS and CDR2 is YFSETQ.